The rows below give T cell receptor beta chains drawn from one sample of a study of T cell responses to AZD1222 COVID-19 vaccine. Clones were sequenced by immunoSEQ multiplex PCR, and TCRdb holds only the in-frame ones, with some missing. The sample contains about 110,000 clones, over 85% of which appear only once. The sequencing here drew on peripheral blood, taken 28 days after the second AZD1222 dose. These receptors originate from an adult who received the AZD1222 COVID-19 vaccine. CDR3s include the opening cysteine and the closing phenylalanine or tryptophan.

V,J,CDR3
TRBV4-3,TRBJ1-3,CASSQELEAGNTIYF
TRBV4-3,TRBJ2-4,CASSQETGWENIQYF
TRBV2,TRBJ1-5,CASSGQKNQPQHF
TRBV4-1,TRBJ1-5,CASSPQVYNQPQHF
TRBV27,TRBJ1-1,CASSLGQADAEAFF
TRBV2,TRBJ2-2,CASSPSRDTGELFF
TRBV28,TRBJ1-3,CASSLVDLSGNTIYF
TRBV7-8,TRBJ1-2,CASSLVMVPTLNYGYTF
TRBV7-7,TRBJ2-3,CASSPTGVTDTQYF
TRBV19,TRBJ2-2,CASNLGHYTGELFF